This T cell receptor (beta chain) is from a study of CD8 T cells in Susac syndrome. Random hexamers were used to reverse transcribe roughly 0.5 to 1 ug of RNA. Amplification of TCR beta CDR3 was carried out by immunoSEQ multiplex PCR, which covered 54 Vbeta and 13 Jbeta segments. One entry per CDR3 protein, called by TCRdb with MiXCR from the immunoSEQ multiplex PCR reads. This table holds 100,000 or so distinct CDR3 sequences, 95% found once. Germline CDR1 and CDR2: MDHEN and SYDVKM. V lost 8 bases, J lost 16 bases, and 21 bases lay in between. This CDR3 is built from 12 residues. TEMRA cells were FACS-enriched, with CD8+ and CD4+ T cells isolated negatively.

The gene calls are TRBV28 and TRBJ2-1; D is perhaps TRBD2 (5 bases). The TCR originated in a human donor with Susac syndrome. Sequencing input: CD8+ T cells from PBMCs. The CDR3, as DNA: TGTGCCAGCGGTCTTGCGGGTGAGGTGCGTTTCTTC. Encoded protein: CASGLAGEVRFF.